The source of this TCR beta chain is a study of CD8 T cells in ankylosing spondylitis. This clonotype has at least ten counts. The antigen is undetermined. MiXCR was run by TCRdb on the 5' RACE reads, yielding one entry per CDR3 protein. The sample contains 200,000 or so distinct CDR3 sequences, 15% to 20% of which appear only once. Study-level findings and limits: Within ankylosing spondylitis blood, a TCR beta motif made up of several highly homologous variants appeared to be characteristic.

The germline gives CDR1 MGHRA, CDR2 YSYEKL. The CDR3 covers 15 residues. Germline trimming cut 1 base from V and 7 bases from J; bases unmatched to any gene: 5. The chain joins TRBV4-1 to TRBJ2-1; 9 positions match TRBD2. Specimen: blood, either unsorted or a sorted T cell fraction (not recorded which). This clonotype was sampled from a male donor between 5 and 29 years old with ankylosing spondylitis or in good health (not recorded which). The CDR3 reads CASSQVGLAPNEQFF. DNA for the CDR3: TGCGCCAGCAGCCAAGTTGGACTAGCGCCAAATGAGCAGTTCTTC.